What follows are 22 T cell receptor beta chains derived from one specimen sequenced in a study of blood T cell repertoires in COVID-19 (dated by TCRdb to about 2020). The protocol used for the library was the immunoSEQ multiplex PCR assay. Drawn from immuneACCESS, this table holds only the in-frame rearrangements with V and J called that TCRdb kept. Clones are partly lost; checked studies trace under half to an unresolved V gene and leave the rest unexplained. Recorded for this sample are tens of thousands of clones; roughly 90% of them occurred a single time. The biggest ten clones account for under 4% of the sample. The specimen was peripheral blood. Receptors were obtained from a man between 65 and 85 years old with acute or convalescent COVID-19.

This chain connects TRBV5-4 to TRBJ1-1, with D possibly being TRBD1 (6 bases). The germline gives CDR1 SGHNT, CDR2 YYREEE (reference sequence). The CDR3 has 15 residues. Trimming removed 4 bases at V and 6 bases at J, with 19 bases between. CDR3 sequence: CASSLDRMGAAEAFF. The DNA for the CDR3 is TGTGCCAGCAGCCTTGACAGGATGGGGGCCGCTGAAGCTTTCTTT.

The chain links TRBV12-5 to TRBJ2-3; D possibly corresponds to TRBD2 (5 bases). V gave up 1 base and J gave up 2 bases, with 19 bases separating them. The CDR3 has 18 residues. CDR1 LGHNT and CDR2 FRNRAP come from the germline V gene. The CDR3 region has the DNA TGTGCTAGTGGTTTGGGACGGGAAGCGGTTACTATCACAGATACGCAGTATTTT. Protein: CASGLGREAVTITDTQYF.

The rearrangement uses TRBV2 and TRBJ1-2; D remains unclear. V was pared by 8 bases and J by 5 bases, with 15 bases between. The CDR3 has 13 residues. CDR1 and CDR2 (germline): SNHLY, FYNNEI. The CDR3 region has the DNA TGTGCCAGCTCAGCTAACGCGGGGTATGGCTACACCTTC. It codes for CASSANAGYGYTF.

This rearrangement joins TRBV6-4 to TRBJ2-3; TRBD2 matches 11 bases. The germline CDR1 and CDR2 sequences are MRHNA and SNTAGT. The CDR3 loop spans 21 amino acids. With V trimmed by 2 bases and J by 1 base, 17 bases remained unmatched. CDR3 bases: TGTGCCAGCAGTGACCGGACCCAAACTAGCGGGGGAGAAGATCGCACAGATACGCAGTATTTT. It is translated as CASSDRTQTSGGEDRTDTQYF.

The V call is TRBV18, the J call TRBJ1-2; 8 nucleotides align to TRBD1. In germline, CDR1 is KGHSH, CDR2 LQKENI. The CDR3 runs 13 residues. V lost 6 bases to trimming and J lost 6 bases; unmatched junction nucleotides: 6. The CDR3 DNA is TGTGCCAGCTCGCCCGACAGGGGACATGGCTACACCTTC. Translation: CASSPDRGHGYTF.

This chain joins TRBV5-1 and TRBJ1-1, with 7 bases fitting TRBD1. With V trimmed by 4 bases and J by 13 bases, 19 bases remained unmatched. The CDR3 is 15 amino acids. Per the germline V gene, CDR1 is SGHRS and CDR2 is YFSETQ. The CDR3 is CASSPDRAGGLNGFF. CDR3 sequence (DNA): TGCGCCAGCAGCCCAGACAGGGCCGGGGGTCTGAATGGTTTCTTT.

The CDR3 sequence is CASSPRDILYPGNTIYF. The CDR3 DNA sequence: TGTGCCAGCAGTCCACGGGACATTCTTTATCCTGGAAACACCATATATTTT. This chain joins TRBV2 and TRBJ1-3, with TRBD1 as a possible D gene (6 bases). The CDR3 is 17 residues long. V lost 5 bases and J 2 bases, leaving 19 bases between the germline ends. Germline V gene sequence: CDR1 SNHLY, CDR2 FYNNEI.

The chain is built from TRBV6-2 or TRBV6-3 and TRBJ2-7; 14 positions agree with TRBD2. The CDR3 is made up of 17 amino acids. The V gene end was trimmed by 5 bases and the J gene end by 4 bases; junction bases not matched to a gene: 10. Germline V gene lookup returns CDR1 MNHEY and CDR2 SVGEGT. The CDR3 sequence: CASSPSGLAGAVYEQYF. The CDR3 DNA follows: TGTGCCAGCAGTCCCTCGGGACTAGCGGGGGCGGTTTACGAGCAGTACTTC.

This clone has just a few counts. The rearrangement uses TRBV19 and TRBJ2-1; TRBD1 aligns across 7 bases. V lost 5 bases, J lost 1 base, and 11 bases stayed unmatched. The germline gives CDR1 LNHDA, CDR2 SQIVND (reference sequence). The CDR3 runs to 17 residues. The CDR3 region has the DNA TGTGCCAGTAGTTACAAACAGGGGAGTGGATCCTACAATGAGCAGTTCTTC. Translation gives CASSYKQGSGSYNEQFF.

This rearrangement joins TRBV28 to TRBJ1-4; 9 bases map to TRBD1. The V gene end was trimmed by 6 bases and the J gene end by 2 bases; junction bases not matched to a gene: 10. The CDR3 runs to 17 residues. The germline gives CDR1 MDHEN, CDR2 SYDVKM. CDR3 loop: CASRPGTGIWTNEKLFF. In DNA form, the CDR3 reads TGTGCCAGCAGACCCGGGACAGGGATTTGGACTAATGAAAAACTGTTTTTT.

The gene calls are TRBV2 and TRBJ1-4, with 8 bases matching TRBD1. This CDR3 comprises 14 residues. After removal of 5 bases from V and 7 bases from J, the junction contained 6 bases not matched to a gene. CDR1 is SNHLY and CDR2 is FYNNEI in the germline V gene. The CDR3 DNA reads TGTGCCAGCAGTACGGACAGGGTGGTTGAAAAACTGTTTTTT. The encoded protein is CASSTDRVVEKLFF.

The V gene is TRBV27, the J gene TRBJ1-1, with D unresolved. CDR1 and CDR2 (germline): MNHEY, SMNVEV (reference sequence). V was trimmed by 6 bases and J by 5 bases, leaving 22 bases between them. This CDR3 has 16 amino acids. The CDR3 region has the DNA TGTGCCAGCAGAAGGGTCGACCCAGGACTATATACTGAAGCTTTCTTT. It specifies CASRRVDPGLYTEAFF.

CDR3 sequence: CAISGGAQDTQYF. CDR3 nucleotides: TGTGCCATCTCGGGGGGGGCGCAAGATACGCAGTATTTT. This chain links TRBV10-3 with TRBJ2-3; 8 nucleotides line up with TRBD2. Germline assignment: CDR1 ENHRY and CDR2 SYGVKD. This CDR3 contains 13 residues. With V trimmed by 8 bases and J by 5 bases, 6 bases remained unmatched.

This clone was seen only a few times. The chain employs TRBV5-1 and TRBJ1-3, with D unresolved. The V end lost 2 bases, the J end lost 2 bases, and 14 bases lay between the germline ends. The length of the CDR3 is 16 residues. Per the germline V gene, CDR1 is SGHRS and CDR2 is YFSETQ. CDR3 DNA sequence: TGCGCCAGCAGCTTTTACGGAGTGAATCCTGGAAACACCATATATTTT. Protein product: CASSFYGVNPGNTIYF.

The chain employs TRBV19 and TRBJ2-7, with a weak D call TRBD1 (6 bases). Germline V gives CDR1 LNHDA, CDR2 SQIVND (reference sequence). The CDR3 spans 13 residues. V lost 6 bases to trimming and J lost 3 bases, with 12 bases between them. This CDR3 reads CASSPGHGYEQYF. The CDR3 bases are TGTGCCAGTAGCCCGGGACACGGCTACGAGCAGTACTTC.

This rearrangement joins TRBV27 to TRBJ2-3; TRBD2 matches 7 bases. J was trimmed by 2 bases and V by 2 bases; bases with no gene match: 4. Germline V gene data show CDR1 as MNHEY and CDR2 as SMNVEV (reference sequence). This CDR3 contains 15 residues. The CDR3 sequence: CASSLERGNTDTQYF. In nucleotides, the CDR3 is TGTGCCAGCAGTTTAGAGCGGGGAAACACAGATACGCAGTATTTT.

The chain employs TRBV28 and TRBJ1-5; 7 bases line up with TRBD1. This CDR3 is built from 14 residues. J lost 3 bases, V lost 10 bases, and 9 bases had no gene match. CDR1 and CDR2 from the germline V gene are MDHEN and SYDVKM. Here the CDR3 reads CATQGVNNNQPQHF. DNA of the CDR3: TGTGCCACCCAGGGGGTTAACAACAATCAGCCCCAGCATTTT.

The chain is built from TRBV7-9 and TRBJ2-7; D is perhaps TRBD1 (6 bases). Per germline, CDR1 SEHNR and CDR2 FQNEAQ (reference sequence). V lost 5 bases to trimming and J lost 4 bases, with 12 bases between them. The CDR3 is 13 amino acids. Written as DNA, the CDR3 is TGTGCCAGCAGCCATCCAGGGGTGTACGAGCAGTACTTC. It codes for CASSHPGVYEQYF. The variable domain in full, with the rest retrieved from reference TRBV7-9 and TRBJ2-7, is DTGVSQNPRHKITKRGQNVTFRCDPISEHNRLYWYRQTLGQGPEFLTYFQNEAQLEKSRLLSDRFSAERPKGSFSTLEIQRTEQGDSAMYLCASSHPGVYEQYFGPGTRLTVT.

This chain links TRBV27 with TRBJ1-3, with 7 bases lining up with TRBD1. The CDR3 runs 18 residues. The junction had 8 bases not matched to a gene; V was cut back by 0 bases and J by 0 bases. Germline CDR1 reads MNHEY; CDR2 reads SMNVEV (reference sequence). CDR3 bases: TGTGCCAGCAGTTTATCGGGGAGACAGGGTCGCTCTGGAAACACCATATATTTT. Its translation is CASSLSGRQGRSGNTIYF.

V gene TRBV4-3 combines with J gene TRBJ1-2; TRBD1 matches at 10 bases. V dropped 0 bases and J dropped 4; count of bases not matched to a gene: 14. Germline assignment: CDR1 LGHNA and CDR2 YSLEER. This CDR3 is 19 amino acids long. The chain's CDR3 is CASSQDPTGGAWGLYGYTF. CDR3 coding DNA: TGCGCCAGCAGCCAAGATCCGACAGGGGGCGCATGGGGGCTCTATGGCTACACCTTC.

The rearrangement joins TRBV30 to TRBJ2-3, with TRBD1 matching 8 bases. The V gene's germline CDR1 is GTSNPN and CDR2 SVGIG (reference sequence). The CDR3 runs 15 residues. J lost 3 bases, V lost 3 bases, and 8 bases had no gene match. DNA of the CDR3: TGTGCCTGGAGGGGCAGGGGGCTTAGGACAGATACGCAGTATTTT. Amino acid sequence: CAWRGRGLRTDTQYF.

V and J are TRBV28 and TRBJ2-5; D perhaps matches TRBD1 (6 bases). This CDR3 is built from 14 residues. In germline, CDR1 is MDHEN, CDR2 SYDVKM. The ends were cut back, 7 bases at V and 4 bases at J, with 16 bases in the middle. For the CDR3, the DNA is TGTGCCAGCACCTTAACAGGGTCGGGAGAGACCCAGTACTTC. Protein: CASTLTGSGETQYF.